This TCR beta chain appears in the sequencing data of a study of cytomegalovirus exposure and HLA in healthy donors listed by TCRdb under 2017. About the full investigation: According to an earlier analysis of a few hundred of the donors, 200 million or so T cells yielded 117 million unique TCR beta sequences and about 300 Gb of sequence data. An early release covering around 630 HLA-typed donors comprised about 290 gigabases of sequencing data and tens of millions of unique TCR sequences. The genetic ancestry cluster associated with self-reported Caucasian donors included 81% of the roughly 410 genotyped donors. The study aimed to test whether cataloging public T cell receptors could reveal signatures of past pathogen exposure. The study used immunosequencing to profile the T cell repertoires of approximately 630 subjects and linked those repertoires to cytomegalovirus serostatus. A separate validation cohort of over a hundred different subjects was used in addition to the roughly 670-subject first cohort. To predict cytomegalovirus infection status, the study brought together high-throughput TCR immunosequencing, statistical association of individual TCRs with disease status, and machine learning. To study patterns of TCR occurrence, a later analysis re-analyzed previously published TCR beta repertoires from just over 650 donors and added high-resolution HLA genotyping. The later analysis used no new phenotypic data to find candidate immune exposures, relying instead on TCR beta sequences and their occurrence across donors. An earlier analysis of 587 of the donors used high-throughput TCR beta sequencing to judge whether each TCR beta V gene segment behaved as functional or pseudogenic. Donor age, sex, ethnicity and CMV serostatus were compiled alongside the repertoire data. In a later genetic analysis, genome-wide SNP genotypes for about 55% of the roughly 700 donors were used, and that subset was treated as a discovery cohort. Every discovery cohort repertoire had been produced on one sequencing platform. Class I and class II HLA loci were covered by the typing at four-digit resolution. The number of donors typed differed by locus, with 629-630 for A, B, C, DRB1 and DQB1, around 560 for DQA1, approximately 570 for DPA1, and 472 for DPB1. Roughly 5 DR-DQ haplotypes were handled as single units for association and clustering, since linkage in the cohort was strong. On average, roughly 250,000 unique TCR beta nucleotide sequences were sequenced per donor among 300 to 500 genotyped donors of the cohort, with roughly 19% of those sequences being non-productive.

The library came from the immunoSEQ multiplex PCR assay. The multiplex PCR relied on a mix of 60 forward primers for TCR Vbeta segments and 13 reverse primers for TCR Jbeta segments. A multiplex PCR assay on genomic DNA amplified the CDR3 region of rearranged TCR beta genes. On the Illumina HiSeq System, the amplified TCR beta libraries were sequenced as 87-base-pair reads. On the study's bioinformatics: A later analysis tallied roughly 76 million unique TCR beta chains across the roughly 610 repertoires, and around 10 million of those chains were shared by two or more donors. Raw reads were error-corrected and collapsed into unique sequences by a nearest-neighbor algorithm in which closely related sequences were merged to remove PCR and sequencing errors. CDR3 sequences were aligned to IMGT reference sequences to assign V, D and J gene segments. Each retained sequence needed at least a six-nucleotide match to both a V gene segment and a J gene segment. A rearrangement was called productive if the CDR3 had no stop codons and remained in frame with V and J, and every other rearrangement was called non-productive. Following IMGT convention, CDR3 was defined as the stretch from the second conserved V-encoded cysteine to the conserved J-encoded phenylalanine. The earlier analysis of about 610 of the donors excluded sequences that lacked an unambiguous match to a single V gene segment. In an earlier analysis of a few hundred of the donors, V segments were called functional above 56.7% productive rearrangements and were called segregating when the between-donor standard deviation exceeded 5%. A statistical classification framework was built to diagnose cytomegalovirus status from the catalog of TCR beta chain sequences. V and J gene assignment, in a later analysis, came from comparing TCR nucleotide sequences with IMGT/GENE-DB human TR gene sequences. A later analysis assigned CDR3 sequences and most-parsimonious VDJ recombination scenarios with the TCRdist pipeline. A later analysis defined each TCR beta chain by its CDR3 amino acid sequence plus V-gene family, and excluded reads lacking a unique V-gene family. In a later analysis, approximately 590 highly shared, low-generation-probability nucleotide sequences were removed to address suspected cross-contamination and a sequencing artifact. In a later analysis, a clonal expansion index for each public chain was calculated from normalized within-repertoire ranks of inferred template counts. Generation probabilities in a later analysis came from a VDJ recombination model fitted to out-of-frame rearrangements, and those results were checked against IGoR. A later analysis scored TCR-TCR, TCR-HLA and TCR-CMV co-occurrence with hypergeometric tests, applying a repertoire-size bias correction to TCR pairs. A later analysis estimated false discovery rates by permuting HLA or CMV assignments 20 times. A later analysis grouped co-occurring TCRs with DBSCAN, adding TCRdist sequence similarity when clustering within HLA-allele-positive subsets. Repertoires with fewer than 30,000 or more than 120,000 public chains were left out of co-occurrence clustering, as were about 5 repertoires with anomalous nucleotide sharing. Imported from immuneACCESS, the table was reduced by TCRdb to in-frame sequences with V and J called. These copies leave out some clones; in studies compared against another copy, an unresolved V gene accounts for under half, and the cause of the remainder is not known. V and J calls and clone size are those listed in that table; D and trimming were worked out from the DNA. In all, the sample holds about 140,000 clones, and 75% to 80% of those were seen once. 2% to 3% of the sample lies in the top ten.

In total, approximately 700 healthy bone marrow donors made up the cohort. At the time of sampling, every cohort member was nominally healthy, though immune exposures that went unrecorded were likely present. The donor was CMV seropositive and was included in the group of 250 to 350 seropositive cohort members. Each donor provided a peripheral blood sample, and peripheral blood mononuclear cells were used for TCR beta sequencing. The Qiagen DNeasy Blood Extraction Kit was used to extract genomic DNA from the blood cell samples. About this clone itself: Its antigen remains unidentified. No base-level quality is on record; no much larger clone is a single base apart.

The germline V gene yields MNHNS for CDR1 and SASEGT for CDR2. Germline trimming amounts to 8 bases on V and 5 bases on J, with 3 as the count of junction bases outside the gene matches. From its cysteine to its phenylalanine, the CDR3 spans 12 amino acids. CDR3 DNA only is kept here, 36 bases in frame from base 1. Results the study describes overall, beyond this receptor: In an earlier analysis of 500 to 650 of the donors, most TCR beta V segments appeared in productive rearrangements about 87% or about 30% of the time, broadly matching IMGT annotations. The classifier was reported to diagnose cytomegalovirus status with high specificity and sensitivity in both the original cohort and the validation cohort. A further reported finding was that TCR beta sequences accurately predicted the HLA-A and HLA-B alleles for most subjects in the first cohort. In a later analysis, the rate of TCR association differed among HLA loci, with DRB1 alleles having the most associated TCRs and HLA-C alleles having the fewest. A group of highly shared sequence variants was considered likely to be a technical artifact of the sequencing pipeline. A total of about 150 TCR beta chains were listed by the study as associated with cytomegalovirus. In a later analysis, several top co-occurrence clusters were reported to appear linked to parvovirus B19, influenza, CMV and Epstein-Barr virus. For the cohort, immune exposure information was limited to CMV serostatus. At a false discovery rate of 0.05, a later analysis linked under 20,000 TCR beta sequences to specific HLA alleles. A later analysis found that most CMV-associated TCR beta chains appeared HLA-restricted, with HLA associations seemingly driven largely by CMV exposure. The earlier analysis of fewer than 750 of the donors excluded approximately 17 rarely observed V segments, including chromosome 9 orphons, because counts were too low. The presence/absence analyses assumed that sequencing depth was roughly uniform across donors, and that assumption may not be true. Some IMGT-functional V segments, including TRBV6-2 and TRBV6-3, could not be told apart with the 87-base-pair reads, so those segments were excluded. Because HLA typing was missing for some donors at each locus, association tests included only the typed subset. This cohort had only TCR beta chains sequenced, and the lack of alpha or paired-chain data limited which features could be detected. Three of the identified cytomegalovirus-associated TCR beta chains were confirmed in vitro to be specific for cytomegalovirus antigens. A later analysis found that HLA-associated TCR beta chains were more clonally expanded and had lower generation probabilities than equally common non-associated chains. The authors suggested that the approach could potentially be generalized to other disease states and immunological phenotypes. In a later genetic analysis, fewer N-insertions in productive TCRs were reported among donors in an Asian-associated ancestry cluster than the approximately 710-donor mean. V-gene and J-gene trimming of TCR beta chains was associated with a missense DCLRE1C variant in a later genetic analysis, and the association was replicated in an independent cohort. Most TCR sequences were observed very rarely across donors, whereas some public TCRs were present in many individuals. Strong co-occurrence of HLA alleles, especially DR and DQ, made assigning TCR associations to individual alleles difficult. Linkage disequilibrium might explain the correlated functional status among segregating V segments, but an unknown experimental factor could not be ruled out.

This receptor was taken from a woman between 18 and 29 years old in good health and CMV-seropositive. Rearrangement joined TRBV6-1 to TRBJ1-2, with 9 junctional bases fitting TRBD1. Sequencing was carried out using PBMCs. CDR3 protein: CASGGQGYGYTF. The nucleotide sequence reads TGTGCCAGCGGTGGACAGGGGTATGGCTACACCTTC.